Presented here are 12 T cell receptor beta chains from one specimen sequenced in a study of T cells in Graves' hyperthyroidism and ophthalmopathy. TCR beta CDR3 sequences were amplified from RNA transcripts. The TCR CDR3 first-round RT-PCR relied on the HTBI primer set. From the multiplex PCR reads, TCRdb called clonotypes with MiXCR, one entry per CDR3 protein. The sample holds 300,000 to 450,000 distinct CDR3 sequences, about a sixth seen once. The sequenced material came from blood. These receptors all stem from a young woman with Graves' hyperthyroidism that later progressed to Graves' ophthalmopathy.

This clonotype was counted between two and nine times. V usage is TRBV15 and J usage is TRBJ2-7; D is possibly TRBD2 (5 bases). Germline loops: CDR1 LNHNV, CDR2 YYDKDF (reference sequence). Trimming cost V 5 bases and J 5 bases, with 16 bases left between them. The CDR3 is made up of 14 amino acids. The CDR3 DNA reads as TGTGCCACCAGCCCCCGGGGATATCCCCACGAGCAGTACTTC. It is translated as CATSPRGYPHEQYF. Based on the CDR3 plus reference TRBV15 and TRBJ2-7, the full variable domain is DAMVIQNPRYQVTQFGKPVTLSCSQTLNHNVMYWYQQKSSQAPKLLFHYYDKDFNNEADTPDNFQSRRPNTSFCFLDIRSPGLGDTAMYLCATSPRGYPHEQYFGPGTRLTVT.

The chain joins TRBV3-1 to TRBJ2-7; 8 bases are a match to TRBD1. Germline trimming cut 1 base from V and 0 bases from J; bases unmatched to any gene: 8. This CDR3 region has 17 residues. Per germline, CDR1 LGHDT and CDR2 YNNKEL (reference sequence). The CDR3 loop is CASSQVPGGPSSYEQYF. The CDR3 nucleotides are TGTGCCAGCAGCCAAGTTCCAGGGGGCCCGAGCTCCTACGAGCAGTACTTC.

There are a few counts of this clonotype. The chain employs TRBV11-2 and TRBJ2-5, with a possible D match to TRBD2 (7 bases). There are 16 residues in the CDR3. Germline values: CDR1 SGHAT, CDR2 FQNNGV. V gave up 5 bases and J gave up 4 bases, with 20 bases separating them. As DNA, the CDR3 is TGTGCCAGCAGCCACCCCCGGGGGGCCCCTGGAGAGACCCAGTACTTC. Amino acids: CASSHPRGAPGETQYF.

The CDR3: CASSWGSAHNNQPQHF. The CDR3 nucleotides read TGTGCCAGCAGCTGGGGTTCGGCACATAACAATCAGCCCCAGCATTTT. J is TRBJ1-5 and V is TRBV7-9; D is unclear. Germline CDR1 reads SEHNR; CDR2 reads FQNEAQ (reference sequence). The CDR3 is 16 residues long. The ends were cut back, 4 bases at V and 3 bases at J, with 16 bases in the middle.

J is TRBJ1-5 and V is TRBV20-1; D uncertain. The CDR3 consists of 16 residues. Germline V gene sequence: CDR1 DFQATT, CDR2 SNEGSKA (reference sequence). The V end was cut by 2 bases, the J end by 2 bases, with 16 bases between. The DNA of the CDR3 is TGCAGTGCTAGACAGAGTTACGGCCCCGGCAATCAGCCCCAGCATTTT. Its protein product is CSARQSYGPGNQPQHF.

The chain links TRBV7-3 to TRBJ1-5; no firm D call. The V end lost 4 bases, the J end lost 2 bases, and 15 bases lay between the germline ends. Germline CDR1 SGHTA, CDR2 FQGTGA. This CDR3 has 16 amino acids. The CDR3 DNA follows: TGTGCCAGCAGCTCATATCAGGAAAGGGGCAATCAGCCCCAGCATTTT. Protein: CASSSYQERGNQPQHF.

This clonotype has ten or more counts. V and J are TRBV7-2 and TRBJ2-5; 8 bases are shared with TRBD2. The CDR3 totals 16 residues. Germline loops: CDR1 SGHTA, CDR2 FQGNSA. The V and J ends lost 1 base and 1 base, in that order; junction bases with no gene match: 5. The CDR3 here is CASSLELADLQETQYF. The CDR3 coding sequence is TGTGCCAGCAGCTTAGAACTAGCGGACCTCCAAGAGACCCAGTACTTC.

Ten or more counts support this clonotype. The CDR3 nucleotides are TGTGCCAGCAGCGCGGGACTAGCAGCAGATACGCAGTATTTT. It encodes CASSAGLAADTQYF. J is TRBJ2-3 and V is TRBV9; TRBD2 matches 9 bases. Germline V gives CDR1 SGDLS, CDR2 YYNGEE. The V and J ends lost 3 bases and 4 bases, in that order; junction bases with no gene match: 3. The CDR3 runs to 14 residues.

This chain connects TRBV4-2 to TRBJ2-7; D possibly corresponds to TRBD1 (6 bases). With 0 bases removed from V and 2 bases from J, the gap between germline ends came to 17 bases. From germline, CDR1 is LGHNA and CDR2 YNFKEQ. The CDR3 loop spans 17 amino acids. This chain's CDR3 is CASSQDRGTGLTYEQYF. CDR3 coding DNA: TGTGCCAGCAGCCAAGATCGGGGAACAGGGCTAACCTACGAGCAGTACTTC.

This sequence joins TRBV19 and TRBJ2-3; 9 bases match TRBD1. Germline CDR1 is LNHDA and CDR2 is SQIVND (reference sequence). With 5 bases clipped from V and 2 bases from J, the junction kept 11 bases outside the gene matches. The CDR3 loop spans 17 amino acids. As DNA, the CDR3 is TGTGCCAGTAGTCCATACGGGACAGGGTATTTCACAGATACGCAGTATTTT. This encodes CASSPYGTGYFTDTQYF.

This clonotype was observed a handful of times. This chain connects TRBV3-2 to TRBJ2-3; TRBD1 is the table's D call, not checked against the DNA. TRBV3-2 is a pseudogene locus. The CDR3 is 17 amino acids. The CDR3 sequence is CASSQEGQGGNGDTQYF. CDR3 coding DNA: TGTGCCAGCAGCCAAGAGGGGCAGGGGGGCAATGGAGATACGCAGTATTTT.

This clonotype occurred many times. The chain employs TRBV27 and TRBJ2-7; 8 nucleotides match TRBD1. Germline V gene data show CDR1 as MNHEY and CDR2 as SMNVEV (reference sequence). The V and J ends lost 5 bases and 4 bases, in that order; junction bases with no gene match: 7. CDR3 length: 14 residues. The CDR3 loop is CASSPGQGGYEQYF. CDR3 DNA: TGTGCCAGCAGTCCCGGACAGGGTGGTTACGAGCAGTACTTC.